The 10 T cell receptor beta chains below all came from one sample that was sequenced in a study of T cells in Graves' hyperthyroidism and ophthalmopathy. The source material, RNA transcripts, was used to amplify TCR beta CDR3 regions. An initial round of RT-PCR targeting the TCR CDR3 relied on the HTBI primer set. One entry per CDR3 protein, called by TCRdb with MiXCR from the multiplex PCR reads. The sample has some 620,000 distinct CDR3 sequences; 15% to 20% are singletons. The sequenced sample was blood. Receptors originate from a woman in her thirties with Graves' hyperthyroidism.

Remarks on this clonotype: Being one base from a much bigger clone, this may be a read error. The chain employs TRBV27 and TRBJ2-2; D gene ambiguous. The CDR3 covers 10 residues. Germline V gene lookup returns CDR1 MNHEY and CDR2 SMNVEV (reference sequence). V shed 7 bases and J shed 3 bases, with 0 bases lying between them. CDR3 in amino acids: CASNTGELFF. The CDR3 DNA reads as TGTGCCAGCAACACCGGGGAGCTGTTTTTT.

In regard to this clonotype: Being one base from a much bigger clone, this may be a read error. V usage is TRBV7-3 and J usage is TRBJ2-3, with TRBD1 matching over 8 bases. CDR1 is SGHTA and CDR2 is FQGTGA in the germline V gene. The CDR3 totals 13 residues. The CDR3 nucleotides are TGTGCCAGCAGCACGGACAGGGTAGATACGCGGTATTTT. This codes for CASSTDRVDTRYF.

This clonotype was recorded a few times. The V call is TRBV5-5, the J call TRBJ1-4, with D unresolved. The CDR3 is 15 amino acids. Germline lookup yields CDR1 SGHKS and CDR2 YYEKEE (reference sequence). V lost 4 bases and J lost 7, with 17 bases in between. For the CDR3, the DNA is TGTGCCAGCAGCCTTGCGGTCCCACGGAGTGAAAAACTGTTTTTT. Amino acids: CASSLAVPRSEKLFF.

This clonotype was seen only a few times. This chain joins TRBV7-8 and TRBJ1-1; no firm D call. The CDR3 runs 14 residues. V was trimmed by 1 base and J by 1 base, leaving 7 bases between them. Germline CDR1 reads SGHVS; CDR2 reads FQNEAQ. The CDR3 region is CASSLVQRNTEAFF. In DNA, the CDR3 is TGTGCCAGCAGCTTAGTACAGAGGAACACTGAAGCTTTCTTT.

In this sample, this clonotype turned up many times. CDR3 loop: CASSPDGRTDTQYF. The CDR3 nucleotides read TGTGCCAGCAGTCCGGACGGCCGCACAGATACGCAGTATTTT. The rearrangement joins TRBV12-3 or TRBV12-4 to TRBJ2-3, with D unresolved. The ends were cut back, 5 bases at V and 1 base at J, with 10 bases in the middle. The CDR3 loop spans 14 amino acids.

In this sample, this clonotype turned up many times. The chain recombines TRBV7-9 with TRBJ2-7; 8 bases map to TRBD2. V shed 6 bases, J shed 6 bases, and the junction held 13 bases outside the gene matches. The germline V gene has CDR1 SEHNR and CDR2 FQNEAQ (reference sequence). The CDR3 contains 15 residues. In nucleotides, the CDR3 is TGTGCCAGCAGTTCCGGGACTAGTGTTCTTCTCGAGCAGTACTTC. Its translation: CASSSGTSVLLEQYF. The whole variable domain, filled in from reference TRBV7-9 and TRBJ2-7, reads DTGVSQNPRHKITKRGQNVTFRCDPISEHNRLYWYRQTLGQGPEFLTYFQNEAQLEKSRLLSDRFSAERPKGSFSTLEIQRTEQGDSAMYLCASSSGTSVLLEQYFGPGTRLTVT.

This clonotype was seen many times. The rearrangement joins TRBV27 to TRBJ2-1; possible D gene TRBD2, 6 bases. The CDR3 is made up of 15 amino acids. Germline-derived CDR1 and CDR2 are MNHEY and SMNVEV (reference sequence). V dropped 5 bases and J dropped 4 bases, with 15 bases sitting between them. In nucleotides, the CDR3 is TGTGCCAGCAGTCCCCTCGCGGGGAGATACAATGAGCAGTTCTTC. Protein: CASSPLAGRYNEQFF.

The sample holds many counts of this clonotype. V is TRBV28 and J is TRBJ2-7; no firm D call. The CDR3 length is 13 residues. Germline CDR1 and CDR2: MDHEN and SYDVKM. V was shortened by 2 bases and J by 4 bases, with 9 bases between the two germline ends. The CDR3 DNA sequence: TGTGCCAGCAGTTTAAACGTCTTATACGAGCAGTACTTC. Encoded protein: CASSLNVLYEQYF.

The chain is built from TRBV29-1 and TRBJ1-1; D is uncertain. This CDR3 contains 12 residues. Trimming took 7 bases from V and 0 from J, leaving 9 bases between them. From germline, CDR1 is SQVTM and CDR2 ANQGSEA. The CDR3, as DNA: TGCAGCGCGGGCAGCATGAACACTGAAGCTTTCTTT. It encodes CSAGSMNTEAFF. Full variable domain (rest looked up from reference TRBV29-1 and TRBJ1-1): SAVISQKPSRDICQRGTSLTIQCQVDSQVTMMFWYRQQPGQSLTLIATANQGSEATYESGFVIDKFPISRPNLTFSTLTVSNMSPEDSSIYLCSAGSMNTEAFFGQGTRLTVV.

The chain links TRBV4-3 to TRBJ1-3; D gene unclear. Germline CDR1 LGHNA, CDR2 YSLEER. There are 16 residues in the CDR3. Trimming left V 0 bases short and J 0 bases short, with 9 bases between. CDR3 sequence reads: CASSQELDPSGNTIYF. CDR3 bases: TGCGCCAGCAGCCAAGAATTGGACCCCTCTGGAAACACCATATATTTT.